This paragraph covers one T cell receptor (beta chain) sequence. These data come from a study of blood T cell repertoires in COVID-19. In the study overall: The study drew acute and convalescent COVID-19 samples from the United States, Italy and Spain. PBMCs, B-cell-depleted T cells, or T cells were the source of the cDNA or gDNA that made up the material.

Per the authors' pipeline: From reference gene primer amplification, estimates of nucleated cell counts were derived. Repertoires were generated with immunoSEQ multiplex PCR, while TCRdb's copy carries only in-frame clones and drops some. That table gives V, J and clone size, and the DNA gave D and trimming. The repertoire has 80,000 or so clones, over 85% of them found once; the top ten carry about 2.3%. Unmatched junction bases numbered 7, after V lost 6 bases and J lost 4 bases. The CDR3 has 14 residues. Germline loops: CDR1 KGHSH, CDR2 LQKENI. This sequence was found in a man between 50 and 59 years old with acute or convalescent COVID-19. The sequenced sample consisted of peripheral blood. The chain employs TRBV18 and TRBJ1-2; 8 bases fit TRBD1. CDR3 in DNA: TGTGCCAGCTCCCCTATGGACAGGGCCTATGGCTACACCTTC. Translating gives CASSPMDRAYGYTF.